Presented here are 16 T cell receptor beta chains from one specimen sequenced in a study of cytomegalovirus exposure and HLA in healthy donors. 13 Jbeta primers and 60 Vbeta primers were used for the PCR. Produced via immunoSEQ multiplex PCR; TCRdb's table is partial and in-frame only. The table records about 130,000 clones, roughly 83% of them present only once. The sample taken for sequencing was PBMCs. The receptors originated from a man aged 18 to 29 in good health and CMV-seronegative.

This clone was detected only a few times. The CDR3 sequence: CASDAYRGHNEQFF. As DNA, the CDR3 is TGTGCCAGCGATGCTTACAGGGGGCACAATGAGCAGTTCTTC. The V gene is TRBV6-5, the J gene TRBJ2-1; 9 bases map to TRBD1. The junction had 7 bases not matched to a gene; V was cut back by 8 bases and J by 5 bases. The CDR3 extends over 14 amino acids. Germline V gives CDR1 MNHEY, CDR2 SVGAGI.

This chain connects TRBV4-3 to TRBJ2-5; TRBD1 is a possible D gene (6 bases). V shed 1 base and J shed 0 bases, with 15 bases lying between them. Per germline, CDR1 LGHNA and CDR2 YSLEER. The CDR3 is 17 residues long. The CDR3 DNA reads as TGCGCCAGCAGCCAAGTGGTCGGCAGGGGAGACCAAGAGACCCAGTACTTC. Protein product: CASSQVVGRGDQETQYF.

The chain has TRBV6-5 and TRBJ1-4; 10 bases agree with TRBD1. Germline lookup yields CDR1 MNHEY and CDR2 SVGAGI. V gave up 6 bases and J gave up 14 bases; unmatched junction bases: 12. This CDR3 is 14 amino acids long. The CDR3 bases are TGTGCCAGCAGGGGGACAGGGGCCTCCCCTTCCCTGTTTTTT. It yields the protein CASRGTGASPSLFF.

The chain recombines TRBV7-9 with TRBJ2-1, with 13 bases that match TRBD2. The CDR3 runs to 15 residues. Per germline, CDR1 SEHNR and CDR2 FQNEAQ (reference sequence). J lost 9 bases, V lost 5 bases, and 7 bases had no gene match. The CDR3 sequence is CASSTGLAGVGEQFF. The CDR3 nucleotides read TGTGCCAGCAGCACTGGACTAGCGGGAGTAGGTGAGCAGTTCTTC.

This chain joins TRBV5-1 and TRBJ2-3; D gene ambiguous. Deletions cut 0 bases from V and 5 bases from J, with 10 bases between. This CDR3 region has 14 residues. Per germline, CDR1 SGHRS and CDR2 YFSETQ. CDR3 coding DNA: TGCGCCAGCAGCTTGGGGAGAACGGGAGATACGCAGTATTTT. Amino acid sequence: CASSLGRTGDTQYF.

This clone was seen a few times. The chain employs TRBV27 and TRBJ2-7, with 12 bases fitting TRBD1. The CDR3 covers 14 residues. V lost 5 bases and J lost 6; bases outside the gene matches: 5. Per germline, CDR1 MNHEY and CDR2 SMNVEV (reference sequence). The CDR3 reads CASSPGTGGSEQYF. The CDR3, as DNA: TGTGCCAGCAGTCCCGGGACAGGGGGCAGCGAGCAGTACTTC.

This rearrangement joins TRBV7-3 to TRBJ2-3, with D possibly matching TRBD2 (6 bases). The germline gives CDR1 SGHTA, CDR2 FQGTGA. Trimming cost V 2 bases and J 0 bases, with 12 bases left between them. The CDR3 totals 16 residues. This CDR3 reads CASSLGGTSSTDTQYF. DNA of the CDR3: TGTGCCAGCAGCTTAGGCGGGACCTCTAGCACAGATACGCAGTATTTT.

V gene TRBV7-3 combines with J gene TRBJ2-3; 7 nucleotides match TRBD1. Per the germline V gene, CDR1 is SGHTA and CDR2 is FQGTGA. V shed 3 bases, J shed 4 bases, and the junction held 7 bases outside the gene matches. This CDR3 has 15 residues. The CDR3 DNA reads TGTGCCAGCAGCTTGGTGCACAGGGGCGCAGATACGCAGTATTTT. Protein product: CASSLVHRGADTQYF.

This rearrangement joins TRBV7-2 to TRBJ1-5; tentative D call: TRBD1 (6 bases). The CDR3 spans 14 residues. The V and J ends lost 5 bases and 6 bases respectively, with 14 bases between them. CDR1 and CDR2 from the germline V gene are SGHTA and FQGNSA. CDR3 nucleotides: TGTGCCAGCAGCCCTCACAGGGTCGGTCAGCCCCAGCATTTT. Its protein is CASSPHRVGQPQHF.

The rearrangement uses TRBV5-4 and TRBJ2-5; D gene uncertain. V was trimmed by 2 bases and J by 2 bases, leaving 7 bases between them. This CDR3 is 13 amino acids long. Germline V gene lookup returns CDR1 SGHNT and CDR2 YYREEE (reference sequence). The CDR3: CASSFRPQETQYF. The CDR3 region has the DNA TGTGCCAGCAGCTTTCGTCCGCAAGAGACCCAGTACTTC.

The CDR3 DNA sequence: TGTGCCAGTAGTACGGACAGGACTAGCAATCAGCCCCAGCATTTT. Amino acid sequence: CASSTDRTSNQPQHF. The rearrangement uses TRBV19 and TRBJ1-5, with 7 bases that match TRBD1. Germline CDR1 reads LNHDA; CDR2 reads SQIVND (reference sequence). The CDR3 totals 15 residues. With V trimmed by 4 bases and J by 0 bases, 3 bases remained unmatched.

The V gene is TRBV11-2, the J gene TRBJ1-6; D unresolved. V was trimmed by 5 bases and J by 6 bases, leaving 14 bases between them. The CDR3 sequence is 15 residues long. Germline-derived CDR1 and CDR2 are SGHAT and FQNNGV. Here the CDR3 DNA reads TGTGCCAGCAGCCCACGTCGGTGGGCTAATTCACCCCTCCACTTT. It codes for CASSPRRWANSPLHF.

This rearrangement joins TRBV19 to TRBJ1-3; 10 bases agree with TRBD1. The CDR3 totals 15 residues. The V segment lost 6 bases and the J segment 8 bases; nucleotides outside the gene matches: 10. Germline CDR1 LNHDA, CDR2 SQIVND (reference sequence). The chain's CDR3 is CASSRQGALADTIYF. The CDR3 DNA follows: TGTGCCAGTAGCAGACAGGGGGCCCTGGCGGACACCATATATTTT.

This chain connects TRBV19 to TRBJ2-7, with 8 bases that match TRBD2. The length of the CDR3 is 15 residues. With V trimmed by 5 bases and J by 0 bases, 6 bases remained unmatched. Germline-derived CDR1 and CDR2 are LNHDA and SQIVND (reference sequence). CDR3 nucleotide sequence: TGTGCCAGTAGTCCGGCGGGGGGAATCTCCTACGAGCAGTACTTC. Its translation: CASSPAGGISYEQYF.

V and J are TRBV10-3 and TRBJ1-1; TRBD1 agrees at 7 bases. The CDR3 is 14 residues long. The junction had 6 bases not matched to a gene; V was cut back by 5 bases and J by 3 bases. Per the germline V gene, CDR1 is ENHRY and CDR2 is SYGVKD. The CDR3 nucleotides are TGTGCCATCAGTCTACAGGGGTCCGACACTGAAGCTTTCTTT. This translates into CAISLQGSDTEAFF.

The chain couples TRBV5-6 to TRBJ2-1; no reliable D call. V lost 0 bases and J 6 bases, leaving 4 bases between the germline ends. The CDR3 is 12 amino acids. From germline, CDR1 is SGHDT and CDR2 YYEEEE. The CDR3 here is CASSLDINEQFF. The CDR3 bases are TGTGCCAGCAGCTTGGACATCAATGAGCAGTTCTTC.